This entry concerns a single TCR beta chain. A mixed TRB-A/B primer pool amplified rearranged TRB by multiplex touch-down PCR. TCRdb re-called the multiplex PCR reads through MiXCR, storing one row per CDR3 protein. This repertoire shows hundreds of distinct CDR3 sequences, 20% to 25% found once; its top ten account for over 60%. TCR beta rearrangements were amplified from peripheral blood genomic DNA. This specimen belongs to a study of T cell repertoires in aging, cancer and after chemotherapy. Study at large: The full dataset contained around 10 million TCR reads.

Germline trimming cut 1 base from V and 5 bases from J; bases unmatched to any gene: 6. The germline gives CDR1 MRHNA, CDR2 SNTAGT. This CDR3 spans 16 amino acids. The receptor was isolated from a human donor with a blood cancer. This chain uses TRBV6-4 with TRBJ2-5, with 11 positions matching TRBD2. Specimen: blood. The CDR3 sequence is CASSDCQLAGVETQYF. CDR3 coding DNA: TGTGCCAGCAGTGACTGCCAACTAGCGGGAGTGGAGACCCAGTACTTC.